This is a list of T cell receptor beta chains from one sample in a study of blood T cell repertoires in COVID-19. The assay was immunoSEQ multiplex PCR, and TCRdb's table has in-frame clones only and misses some. This table has roughly 500,000 clones, roughly 85% appearing once. The specimen sequenced was peripheral blood. The receptor set was obtained from a human donor in a cohort sampled during active COVID-19. CDR3s include the opening cysteine and the closing phenylalanine or tryptophan. The D gene is left open where the match is weak. Clone sizes are given selectively: once, few, many, or a class where the clone is expanded.

d_gene	j_gene	v_gene	abundance	CDR3nt	CDR3aa
-	TRBJ2-7	TRBV29-1	-	TGCAGCGTTAGCGGTCCCTCCTACGAGCAGTACTTC	CSVSGPSYEQYF
-	TRBJ1-5	TRBV5-6	-	TGTGCCAGCAGCTTGGGTTGGGGAGGGCCCACTAGCAATCAGCCCCAGCATTTT	CASSLGWGGPTSNQPQHF
TRBD2	TRBJ2-1	TRBV6-4	once	TGTGCCAGCAGTGTCGGGACTAGTCGGGTGGATGAGCAGTTCTTC	CASSVGTSRVDEQFF
TRBD1	TRBJ1-5	TRBV9	once	TGTGCCAGCAGCGGGGACAGTGATCAGCCCCAGCATTTT	CASSGDSDQPQHF
-	TRBJ2-7	TRBV18	once	TGTGCCAGTAGACAGCCAATCTCCTACGAGCAGTACTTC	CASRQPISYEQYF
-	TRBJ1-4	TRBV2	-	TGTGCCAGCATCGGGGAGGCCGCAACTAATGAAAAACTGTTTTTT	CASIGEAATNEKLFF
TRBD1	TRBJ2-2	TRBV30	-	TGTGCCTGGGGGACAGACCCGACCGGGGAGCTGTTTTTT	CAWGTDPTGELFF
-	TRBJ1-5	TRBV6-5	few	TGTGCCAGCAGTTACAGTTGGGCCGGTCAGCCCCAGCATTTT	CASSYSWAGQPQHF
TRBD1	TRBJ1-1	TRBV19	-	TGTGCCAGTAGTTTACGACAGGGCCTGAGGAACACTGAAGCTTTCTTT	CASSLRQGLRNTEAFF
TRBD1	TRBJ2-2	TRBV6-4	-	TGTGCCAGCAGTGTCTCCGGGACAGGGGGAACCACCGGGGAGCTGTTTTTT	CASSVSGTGGTTGELFF
TRBD1	TRBJ1-5	TRBV7-9	-	TGTGCCAGCAGCTTATCTACAGGGGGTCATCAGCCCCAGCATTTT	CASSLSTGGHQPQHF
-	TRBJ2-5	TRBV4-3	-	TGCGCCAGCAGCCAAGATGTGGCAGGGTGGGAGACCCAGTACTTC	CASSQDVAGWETQYF
TRBD2	TRBJ2-3	TRBV27	few	TGTGCCAGCAGTTTCTCGACTAGCGGGAGGGACACAGATACGCAGTATTTT	CASSFSTSGRDTDTQYF
TRBD1	TRBJ1-3	TRBV29-1	-	TGCAGCGTCAAGGGGACAGGTGGAAACACCATATATTTT	CSVKGTGGNTIYF
-	TRBJ2-7	TRBV3-1/TRBV3-2	once	TGTGCCAGCAAGGGGGTTGAACCCTACGAGCAGTACTTC	CASKGVEPYEQYF
-	TRBJ1-2	TRBV7-9	-	TGTGCCAGCAGCCAAGGGACTGCACCCGGCTACACCTTC	CASSQGTAPGYTF
TRBD1	TRBJ1-2	TRBV7-3	-	TGTGCCAGCAGCTTTTCCCGGGACAGCGGCATAATGGGTGGCTACACCTTC	CASSFSRDSGIMGGYTF
TRBD2	TRBJ2-3	TRBV7-2	-	TGTGCCAGCAGTTCTAGCGGGAGACACCCAGATACGCAGTATTTT	CASSSSGRHPDTQYF
TRBD1	TRBJ2-5	TRBV24-1	few	TGTGCCACCAGTGATTGGGGGACAGGGGGCTTCGAGACCCAGTACTTC	CATSDWGTGGFETQYF
-	TRBJ2-3	TRBV27	-	TGTGCCAGCAGTTTTACTAGTAGCACAGTTACGCAGTATTTT	CASSFTSSTVTQYF
-	TRBJ2-1	TRBV18	-	TGTGCCAGCTCACCGGGACTGGACCACAATGAGCAGTTCTTC	CASSPGLDHNEQFF
TRBD2	TRBJ2-2	TRBV18	-	TGTGCCAGCGTCCCGGGACTAGGGGCAGCCGGGGAGCTGTTTTTT	CASVPGLGAAGELFF
-	TRBJ1-3	TRBV6-5	-	TGTGCCAGCAGTCCCTCCCGGTTATCTGGAAACACCATATATTTT	CASSPSRLSGNTIYF
TRBD1	TRBJ1-6	TRBV28	-	TGTGCCAGCAGTCCACAGGGGGCCAGTTCACCCCTCCACTTT	CASSPQGASSPLHF
TRBD1	TRBJ2-7	TRBV30	-	TGTGCCTGGAGTGTACTCAGGGGGCAGCACGAGCAGTACTTC	CAWSVLRGQHEQYF
-	TRBJ2-5	TRBV6-5	-	TGTGCCAGCAACGCCGGGAGAGGCCAAGAGACCCAGTACTTC	CASNAGRGQETQYF
TRBD2	TRBJ2-2	TRBV10-3	-	TGTGCCATCAGGGGGACTAGCGGAACGAACACCGGGGAGCTGTTTTTT	CAIRGTSGTNTGELFF
TRBD1	TRBJ1-6	TRBV5-6	-	TGTGCCAGCAGCTTTCGCGCGACAGGGGTAAAGTATGGATCACCCCTCCACTTT	CASSFRATGVKYGSPLHF
TRBD1	TRBJ2-1	TRBV19	once	TGTGCCAGTAGTATGGGACAGGTCCTCTACAATGAGCAGTTCTTC	CASSMGQVLYNEQFF
TRBD2	TRBJ2-7	TRBV7-9	-	TGTGCCAGCAGCTTAACCCCCCTTCTAGCGGGAGTTTCATACGAGCAGTACTTC	CASSLTPLLAGVSYEQYF
-	TRBJ2-3	TRBV19	-	TGTGCCAGTAGTATATCGCCGGGAAGCACAGATACGCAGTATTTT	CASSISPGSTDTQYF
-	TRBJ1-2	TRBV3-1/TRBV3-2	-	TGTGCCAGCAGCCAAGGCTCAGGGTATAACCATGGCTACACCTTC	CASSQGSGYNHGYTF
TRBD1	TRBJ1-2	TRBV27	many	TGTGCCAGCAGTCCCGATCAGGGGGTTTTTTCGAACTATGGCTACACCTTC	CASSPDQGVFSNYGYTF
-	TRBJ2-5	TRBV24-1	-	TGTGCCACCAGTGATCCCGTACAGGGTGGCCAGTACTTC	CATSDPVQGGQYF
TRBD2	TRBJ2-7	TRBV19	-	TGTGCCAGTAGTATACCGAGCGGGTCTCGGGGGGATTACGAGCAGTACTTC	CASSIPSGSRGDYEQYF
-	TRBJ2-2	TRBV29-1	-	TGCAGCGCCCGGGACTTCTCATCGAACACCGGGGAGCTGTTTTTT	CSARDFSSNTGELFF
TRBD1	TRBJ1-4	TRBV3-1/TRBV3-2	once	TGTGCCAGCAGCCAAGATTGGGCCAGGGGGCGGGAAAAACTGTTTTTT	CASSQDWARGREKLFF
-	TRBJ1-3	TRBV7-2	-	TGTGCCAGCAGCCCCCCACTCTCTGGAAACACCATATATTTT	CASSPPLSGNTIYF
-	TRBJ1-6	TRBV14	-	TGTGCCAGCAGACGTACAGGGAGCTCCTATAATTCACCCCTCCACTTT	CASRRTGSSYNSPLHF
TRBD1	TRBJ1-3	TRBV6-1	-	TGTGCCAGCAGTGAGGGAGGGACAGGGGGAAACACCATATATTTT	CASSEGGTGGNTIYF
TRBD1	TRBJ1-5	TRBV24-1	few	TGTGCCACCCTTAACGACAGGGGGGGACAGCCCCAGCATTTT	CATLNDRGGQPQHF
TRBD2	TRBJ2-3	TRBV28	-	TGTGCCAGCAGTTTGTGGACTAGCGGAAACACAGATACGCAGTATTTT	CASSLWTSGNTDTQYF
-	TRBJ2-7	TRBV7-8	-	TGTGCCAGCAGCCAGGGAGGCTCTTACGAGCAGTACTTC	CASSQGGSYEQYF
TRBD2	TRBJ2-1	TRBV19	-	TGTGCCAGTAGTATCCCCGGACTAGGCGGGAATGAGCAGTTCTTC	CASSIPGLGGNEQFF
-	TRBJ2-7	TRBV21-1	few	TGTGCCAGCAGAGGGACTAGCGGGAGGAACTACGAGCAGTACTTC	CASRGTSGRNYEQYF
TRBD1	TRBJ1-5	TRBV28	once	TGTGCCAGCAGACCTCCCGGGACAGTTCAGCCCCAGCATTTT	CASRPPGTVQPQHF
-	TRBJ2-7	TRBV21-1	-	TGTGCCAGCAGCAATCCCGGGGTCTTCCACGACCCTTTCTACGAGCAGTACTTC	CASSNPGVFHDPFYEQYF
-	TRBJ2-1	TRBV7-8	-	TGTGCCAGCAGCTTAGATCTAGCCCTCAACAATGAGCAGTTCTTC	CASSLDLALNNEQFF
-	TRBJ2-7	TRBV12-3/TRBV12-4	few	TGTGCCAGCAGTTGGACAGCCTCCTACGAGCAGTACTTC	CASSWTASYEQYF
TRBD2	TRBJ2-3	TRBV28	-	TGTGCCAGCAGTTCCTTAGCGGGAGGTACGGATACGCAGTATTTT	CASSSLAGGTDTQYF
TRBD2	TRBJ2-7	TRBV7-6	-	TGTGCCAGCAGCCCAACAGGCGGGAGGGGGTACGAGCAGTACTTC	CASSPTGGRGYEQYF
-	TRBJ2-5	TRBV30	-	TGTGCCTGGAGTGTCTCAAACGGGGTCCAAGAGACCCAGTACTTC	CAWSVSNGVQETQYF
-	TRBJ2-1	TRBV6-1	-	TGTGCCAGCAGTGGATTGAGTCAGGTCAAATACAATGAGCAGTTCTTC	CASSGLSQVKYNEQFF
-	TRBJ1-2	TRBV5-1	-	TGCGCCAGCAGCCGATCACAGAGCAACTATGGCTACACCTTC	CASSRSQSNYGYTF
TRBD2	TRBJ2-6	TRBV6-1	-	TGTGCCAGCAGTGATCCCCTAGCGGGAGATAGGGCCAACGTCCTGACTTTC	CASSDPLAGDRANVLTF